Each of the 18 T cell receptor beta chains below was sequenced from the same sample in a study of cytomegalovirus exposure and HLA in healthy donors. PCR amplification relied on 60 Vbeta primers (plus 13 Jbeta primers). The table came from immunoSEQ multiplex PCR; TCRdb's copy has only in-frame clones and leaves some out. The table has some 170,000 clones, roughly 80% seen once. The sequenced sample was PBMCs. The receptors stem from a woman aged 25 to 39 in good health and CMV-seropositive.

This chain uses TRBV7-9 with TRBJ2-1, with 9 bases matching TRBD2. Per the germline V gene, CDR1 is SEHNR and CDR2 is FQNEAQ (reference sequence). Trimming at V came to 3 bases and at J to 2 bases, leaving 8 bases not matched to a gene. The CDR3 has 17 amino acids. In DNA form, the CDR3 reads TGTGCCAGCAGCTTCGTGGGTAGCGGGGGACCCTACAATGAGCAGTTCTTC. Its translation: CASSFVGSGGPYNEQFF.

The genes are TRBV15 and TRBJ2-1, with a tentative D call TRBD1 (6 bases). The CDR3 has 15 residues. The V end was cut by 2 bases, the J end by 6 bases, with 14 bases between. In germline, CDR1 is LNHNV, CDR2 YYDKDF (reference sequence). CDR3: CATSRLPGALNEQFF. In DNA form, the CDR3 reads TGTGCCACCAGCAGATTACCAGGGGCCCTCAATGAGCAGTTCTTC.

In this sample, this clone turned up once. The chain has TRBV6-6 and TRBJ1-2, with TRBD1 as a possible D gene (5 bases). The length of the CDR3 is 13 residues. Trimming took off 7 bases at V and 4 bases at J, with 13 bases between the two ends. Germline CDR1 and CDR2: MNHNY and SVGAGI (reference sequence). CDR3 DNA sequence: TGTGCCAGCACCTCGGGGGACGCCTATGGCTACACCTTC. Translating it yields CASTSGDAYGYTF.

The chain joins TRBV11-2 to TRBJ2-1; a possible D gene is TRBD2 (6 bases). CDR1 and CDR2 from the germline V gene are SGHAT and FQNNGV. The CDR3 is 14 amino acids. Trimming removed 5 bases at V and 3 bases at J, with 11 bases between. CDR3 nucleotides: TGTGCCAGCAGCCCTAGCGTATTCTACAATGAGCAGTTCTTC. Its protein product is CASSPSVFYNEQFF.

The CDR3 DNA reads as TGTGCCACCAAGACCGGGGGGCACAATGAGCAGTTCTTC. Translating it yields CATKTGGHNEQFF. The V gene is TRBV5-4, the J gene TRBJ2-1; D is possibly TRBD2 (7 bases). Germline CDR1 is SGHNT and CDR2 is YYREEE (reference sequence). V lost 9 bases, J lost 5 bases, and 15 bases lay in between. The CDR3 contains 13 residues.

Here the CDR3 reads CASSPDRSRQYF. CDR3 coding DNA: TGTGCCAGCAGCCCGGACAGATCGAGACAGTATTTT. The chain couples TRBV11-2 to TRBJ2-3, with D possibly being TRBD1 (6 bases). The germline gives CDR1 SGHAT, CDR2 FQNNGV. With 5 bases removed from V and 12 bases from J, the gap between germline ends came to 15 bases. This CDR3 contains 12 residues.

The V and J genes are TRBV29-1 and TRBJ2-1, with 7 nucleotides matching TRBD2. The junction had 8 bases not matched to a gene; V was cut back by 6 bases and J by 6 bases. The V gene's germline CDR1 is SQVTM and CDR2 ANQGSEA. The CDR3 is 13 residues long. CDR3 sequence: CSVAGMSLNEQFF. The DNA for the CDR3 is TGCAGCGTAGCGGGGATGTCCCTCAATGAGCAGTTCTTC.

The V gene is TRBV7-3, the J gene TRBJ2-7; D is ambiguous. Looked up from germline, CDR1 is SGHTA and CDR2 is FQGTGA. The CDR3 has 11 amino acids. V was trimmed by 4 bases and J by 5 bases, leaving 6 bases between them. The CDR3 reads CASSYYHEQYF. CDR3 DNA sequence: TGTGCCAGCAGCTACTACCACGAGCAGTACTTC.

CDR3: CASSYGQGSSPLHF. The DNA for the CDR3 is TGTGCCAGCAGTTACGGACAGGGGTCTTCACCCCTCCACTTT. The chain is built from TRBV6-6 and TRBJ1-6; TRBD1 matches at 9 bases. V gave up 2 bases and J gave up 9 bases; unmatched junction bases: 2. From germline, CDR1 is MNHNY and CDR2 SVGAGI (reference sequence). This CDR3 has 14 residues.

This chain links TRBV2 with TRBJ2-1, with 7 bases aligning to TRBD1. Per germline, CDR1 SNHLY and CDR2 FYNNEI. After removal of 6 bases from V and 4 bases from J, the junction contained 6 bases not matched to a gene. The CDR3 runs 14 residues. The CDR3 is CASRTGMGYNEQFF. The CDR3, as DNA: TGTGCCAGCAGGACAGGGATGGGATACAATGAGCAGTTCTTC.

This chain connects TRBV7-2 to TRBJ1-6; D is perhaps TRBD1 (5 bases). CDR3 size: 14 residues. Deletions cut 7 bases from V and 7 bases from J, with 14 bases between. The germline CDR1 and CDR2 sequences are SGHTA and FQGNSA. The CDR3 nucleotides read TGTGCCAGCACCCTCGGGGGGGTGAATTCACCCCTCCACTTT. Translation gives CASTLGGVNSPLHF.

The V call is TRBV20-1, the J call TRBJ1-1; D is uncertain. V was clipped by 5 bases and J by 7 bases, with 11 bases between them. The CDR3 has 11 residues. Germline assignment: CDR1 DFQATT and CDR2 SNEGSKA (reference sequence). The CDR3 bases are TGCAGTGCTTCCAGACTTAATGAAGCTTTCTTT. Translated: CSASRLNEAFF.

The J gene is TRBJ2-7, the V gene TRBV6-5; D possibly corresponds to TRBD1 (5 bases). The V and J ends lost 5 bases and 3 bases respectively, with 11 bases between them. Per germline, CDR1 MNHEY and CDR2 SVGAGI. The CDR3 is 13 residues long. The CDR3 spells CASSLRQLYEQYF. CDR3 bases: TGTGCCAGCAGTCTTCGACAGCTCTACGAGCAGTACTTC.

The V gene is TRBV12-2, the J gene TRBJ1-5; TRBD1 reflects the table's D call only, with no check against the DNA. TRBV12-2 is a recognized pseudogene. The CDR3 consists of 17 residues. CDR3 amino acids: CASRLAGKQGGNQPQHF. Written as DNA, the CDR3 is TGTGCAAGTCGCTTAGCTGGGAAGCAGGGCGGCAATCAGCCCCAGCATTTT.

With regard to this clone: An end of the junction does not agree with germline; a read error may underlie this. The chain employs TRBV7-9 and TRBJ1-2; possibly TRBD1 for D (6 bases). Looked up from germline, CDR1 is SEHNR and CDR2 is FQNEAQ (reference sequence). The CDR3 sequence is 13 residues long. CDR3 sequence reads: CSSSLTGNYGYTF. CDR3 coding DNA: TGTTCCAGCAGCTTAACAGGGAACTATGGCTACACCTTC. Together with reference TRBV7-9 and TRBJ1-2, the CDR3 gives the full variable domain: DTGVSQNPRHKITKRGQNVTFRCDPISEHNRLYWYRQTLGQGPEFLTYFQNEAQLEKSRLLSDRFSAERPKGSFSTLEIQRTEQGDSAMYLCSSSLTGNYGYTFGSGTRLTVV.

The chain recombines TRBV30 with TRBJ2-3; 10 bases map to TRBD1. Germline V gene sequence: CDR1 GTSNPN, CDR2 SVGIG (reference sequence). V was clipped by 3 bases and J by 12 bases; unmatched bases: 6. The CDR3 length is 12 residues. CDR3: CAWSDRQGAQYF. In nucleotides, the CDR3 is TGTGCCTGGAGCGATCGACAGGGGGCACAGTATTTT.

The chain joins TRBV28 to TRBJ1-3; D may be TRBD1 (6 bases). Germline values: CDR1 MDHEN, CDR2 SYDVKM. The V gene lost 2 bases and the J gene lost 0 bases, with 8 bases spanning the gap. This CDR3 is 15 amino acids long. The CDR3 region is CASSLGQTSGNTIYF. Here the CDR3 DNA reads TGTGCCAGCAGTTTAGGACAGACCTCTGGAAACACCATATATTTT.

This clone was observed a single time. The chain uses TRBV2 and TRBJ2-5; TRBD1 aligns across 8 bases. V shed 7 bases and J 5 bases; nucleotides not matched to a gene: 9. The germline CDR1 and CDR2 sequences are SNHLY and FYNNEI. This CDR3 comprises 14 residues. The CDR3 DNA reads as TGTGCCAGCATGGTCCAGGGGGCGGGTGAGACCCAGTACTTC. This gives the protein CASMVQGAGETQYF.